This TCR beta chain was sequenced during a study of CD8 T cells in ankylosing spondylitis. Quantitative molecular-barcoded 5'-RACE generated the TCR beta libraries. Each CDR3 protein gets one entry after TCRdb re-called the 5' RACE reads with MiXCR. The sample shows over 200,000 distinct CDR3 sequences, around 17% of them seen only once. This clonotype was detected only a few times. The antigen remains undetermined. Broader study findings: A motif in TCR beta, a set of eight or nine highly homologous variants, appeared characteristic of ankylosing spondylitis blood. Several of the motif variants were reported before in synovial fluid and blood from reactive arthritis. Disease-linked clones reportedly showed significant enrichment in matched ankylosing spondylitis synovial fluid. Disease-linked clones were CD8+ and relatively rare in peripheral blood.

The receptor's source is a male donor with ankylosing spondylitis. What was sequenced was blood, either unsorted or a sorted T cell fraction (not recorded which).

CDR3 coding DNA: TGTGCCAGCGGCTCCGGGGTCGGCGGCTACGAGCAGTACTTC. Protein: CASGSGVGGYEQYF. V is TRBV5-6 and J is TRBJ2-7, with D perhaps matching TRBD2 (5 bases). The CDR3 extends over 14 amino acids. The germline V gene has CDR1 SGHDT and CDR2 YYEEEE. V lost 7 bases and J 3 bases, leaving 17 bases between the germline ends.